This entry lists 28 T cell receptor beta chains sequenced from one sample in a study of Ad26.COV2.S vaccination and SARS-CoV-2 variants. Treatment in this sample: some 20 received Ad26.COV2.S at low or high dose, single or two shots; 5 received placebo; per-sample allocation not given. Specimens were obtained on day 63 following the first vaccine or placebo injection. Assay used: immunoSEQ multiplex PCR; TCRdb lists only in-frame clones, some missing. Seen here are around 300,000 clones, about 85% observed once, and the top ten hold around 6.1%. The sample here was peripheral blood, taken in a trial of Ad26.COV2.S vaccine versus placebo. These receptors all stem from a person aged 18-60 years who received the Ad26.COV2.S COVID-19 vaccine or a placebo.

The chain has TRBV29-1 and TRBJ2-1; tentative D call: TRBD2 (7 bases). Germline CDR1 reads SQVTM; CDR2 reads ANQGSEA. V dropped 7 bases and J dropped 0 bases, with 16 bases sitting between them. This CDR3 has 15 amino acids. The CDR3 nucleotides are TGCAGCGCCTGGGGGGGCGGTAGCTCCTACAATGAGCAGTTCTTC. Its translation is CSAWGGGSSYNEQFF.

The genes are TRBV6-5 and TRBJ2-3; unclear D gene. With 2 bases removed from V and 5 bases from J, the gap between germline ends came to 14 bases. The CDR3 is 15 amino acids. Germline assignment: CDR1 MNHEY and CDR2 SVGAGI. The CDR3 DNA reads TGTGCCAGCAGTTACGGGAACATGCCGGTAGATACGCAGTATTTT. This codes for CASSYGNMPVDTQYF.

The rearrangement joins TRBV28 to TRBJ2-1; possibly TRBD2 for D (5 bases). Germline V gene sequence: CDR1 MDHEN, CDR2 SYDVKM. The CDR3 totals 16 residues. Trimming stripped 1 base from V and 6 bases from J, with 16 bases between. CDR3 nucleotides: TGTGCCAGCAGTTTATCGGGGTCTCGCGCCGCCAATGAGCAGTTCTTC. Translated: CASSLSGSRAANEQFF.

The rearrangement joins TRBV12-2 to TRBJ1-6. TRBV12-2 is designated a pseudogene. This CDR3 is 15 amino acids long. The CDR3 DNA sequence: TGTGCAAGTCGCCCAGTGACCAAGGGAGATTCACCCCTCCACTTT. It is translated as CASRPVTKGDSPLHF.

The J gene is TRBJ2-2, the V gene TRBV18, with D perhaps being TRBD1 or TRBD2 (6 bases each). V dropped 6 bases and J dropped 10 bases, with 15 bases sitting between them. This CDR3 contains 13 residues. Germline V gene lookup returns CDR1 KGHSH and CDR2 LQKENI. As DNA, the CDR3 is TGTGCCAGCTCGGCGGGACACCTTGTGGAGCTGTTTTTT. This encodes CASSAGHLVELFF.

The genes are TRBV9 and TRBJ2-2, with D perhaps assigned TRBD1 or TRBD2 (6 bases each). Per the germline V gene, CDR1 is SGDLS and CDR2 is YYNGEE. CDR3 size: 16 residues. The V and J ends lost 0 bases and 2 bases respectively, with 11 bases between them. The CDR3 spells CASSVGGAGNTGELFF. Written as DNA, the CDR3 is TGTGCCAGCAGCGTAGGGGGGGCAGGCAACACCGGGGAGCTGTTTTTT.

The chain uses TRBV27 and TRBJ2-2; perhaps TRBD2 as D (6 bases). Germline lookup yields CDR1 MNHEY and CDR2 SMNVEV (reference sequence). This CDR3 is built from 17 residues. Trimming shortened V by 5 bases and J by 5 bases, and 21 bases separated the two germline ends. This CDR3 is CASSPVVVNGGTGELFF. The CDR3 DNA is TGTGCCAGCAGTCCCGTGGTAGTTAACGGGGGTACCGGGGAGCTGTTTTTT.

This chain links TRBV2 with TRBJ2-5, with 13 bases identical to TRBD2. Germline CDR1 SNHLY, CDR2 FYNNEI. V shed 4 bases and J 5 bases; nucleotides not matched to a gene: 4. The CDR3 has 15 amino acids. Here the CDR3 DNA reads TGTGCCAGCAGTGGGACTAGCGGGGGTAGTGAGACCCAGTACTTC. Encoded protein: CASSGTSGGSETQYF. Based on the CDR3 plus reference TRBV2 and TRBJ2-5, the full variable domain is EPEVTQTPSHQVTQMGQEVILRCVPISNHLYFYWYRQILGQKVEFLVSFYNNEISEKSEIFDDQFSVERPDGSNFTLKIRSTKLEDSAMYFCASSGTSGGSETQYFGPGTRLLVL.

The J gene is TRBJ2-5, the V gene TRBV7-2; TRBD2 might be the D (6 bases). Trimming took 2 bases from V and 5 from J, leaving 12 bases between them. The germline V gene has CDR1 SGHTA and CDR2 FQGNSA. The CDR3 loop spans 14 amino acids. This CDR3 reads CASSLTRAGETQYF. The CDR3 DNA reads TGTGCCAGCAGCTTAACGAGGGCGGGGGAGACCCAGTACTTC.

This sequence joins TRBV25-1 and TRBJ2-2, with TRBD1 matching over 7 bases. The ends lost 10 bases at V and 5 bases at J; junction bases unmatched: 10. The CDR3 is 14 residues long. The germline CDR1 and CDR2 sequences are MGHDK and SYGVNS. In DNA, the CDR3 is TGTGCCACCTCAGGGGGTGTGAATACCGGGGAGCTGTTTTTT. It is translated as CATSGGVNTGELFF.

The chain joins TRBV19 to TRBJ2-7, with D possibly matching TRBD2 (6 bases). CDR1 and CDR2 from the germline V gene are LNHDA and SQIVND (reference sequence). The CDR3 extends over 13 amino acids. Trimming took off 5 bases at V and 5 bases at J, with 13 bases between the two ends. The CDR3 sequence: CASSSGTWNEQYF. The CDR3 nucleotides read TGTGCCAGTAGTTCCGGGACTTGGAACGAGCAGTACTTC.

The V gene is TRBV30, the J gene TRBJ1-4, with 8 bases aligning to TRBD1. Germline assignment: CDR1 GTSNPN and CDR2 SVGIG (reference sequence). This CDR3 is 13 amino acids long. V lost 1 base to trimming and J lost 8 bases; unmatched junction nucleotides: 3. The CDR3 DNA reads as TGTGCCTGGAGTGGGAACAGGGGGGAAAAACTGTTTTTT. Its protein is CAWSGNRGEKLFF.

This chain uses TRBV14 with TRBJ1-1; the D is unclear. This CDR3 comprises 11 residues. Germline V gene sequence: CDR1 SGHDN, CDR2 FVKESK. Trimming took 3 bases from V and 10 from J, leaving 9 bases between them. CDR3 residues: CASSQSSSAFF. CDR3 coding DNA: TGTGCCAGCAGCCAGAGCTCTTCAGCTTTCTTT.

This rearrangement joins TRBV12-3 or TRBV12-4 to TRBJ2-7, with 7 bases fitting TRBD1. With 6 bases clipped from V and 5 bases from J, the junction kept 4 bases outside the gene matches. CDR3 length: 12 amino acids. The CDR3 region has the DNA TGTGCCAGCAGCTCGACAGGGAACGAGCAGTACTTC. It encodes CASSSTGNEQYF.

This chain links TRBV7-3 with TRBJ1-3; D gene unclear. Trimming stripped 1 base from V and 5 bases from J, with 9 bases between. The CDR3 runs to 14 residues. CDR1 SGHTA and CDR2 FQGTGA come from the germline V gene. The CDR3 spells CASSLSTARNTIYF. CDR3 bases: TGTGCCAGCAGCTTAAGTACAGCGAGAAACACCATATATTTT. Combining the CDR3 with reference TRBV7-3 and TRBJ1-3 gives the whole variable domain GAGVSQTPSNKVTEKGKYVELRCDPISGHTALYWYRQSLGQGPEFLIYFQGTGAADDSGLPNDRFFAVRPEGSVSTLKIQRTERGDSAVYLCASSLSTARNTIYFGEGSWLTVV.

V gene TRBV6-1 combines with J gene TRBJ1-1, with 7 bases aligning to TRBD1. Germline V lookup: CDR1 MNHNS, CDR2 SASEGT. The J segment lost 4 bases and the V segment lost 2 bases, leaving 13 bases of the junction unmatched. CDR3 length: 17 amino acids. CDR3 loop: CASSEWSGGVRFTEAFF. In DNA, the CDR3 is TGTGCCAGCAGTGAATGGTCAGGGGGGGTCAGATTCACTGAAGCTTTCTTT.

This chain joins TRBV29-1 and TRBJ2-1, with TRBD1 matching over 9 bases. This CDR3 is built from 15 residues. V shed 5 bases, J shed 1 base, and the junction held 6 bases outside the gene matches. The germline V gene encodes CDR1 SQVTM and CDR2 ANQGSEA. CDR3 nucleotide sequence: TGCAGCGTTTCCGGGACAGGGTGGTCCTACAATGAGCAGTTCTTC. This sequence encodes CSVSGTGWSYNEQFF.

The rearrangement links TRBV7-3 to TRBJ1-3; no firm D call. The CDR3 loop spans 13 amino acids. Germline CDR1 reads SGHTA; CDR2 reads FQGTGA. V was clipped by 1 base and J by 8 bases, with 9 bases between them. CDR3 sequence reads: CASSLNMGYTIYF. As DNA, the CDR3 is TGTGCCAGCAGCTTAAATATGGGATACACCATATATTTT.

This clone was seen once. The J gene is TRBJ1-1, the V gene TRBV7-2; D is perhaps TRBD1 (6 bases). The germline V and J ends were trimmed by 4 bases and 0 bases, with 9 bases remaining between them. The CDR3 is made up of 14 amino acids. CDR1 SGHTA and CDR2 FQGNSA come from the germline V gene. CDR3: CASSSDSMNTEAFF. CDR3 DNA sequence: TGTGCCAGCAGCTCGGACAGCATGAACACTGAAGCTTTCTTT.

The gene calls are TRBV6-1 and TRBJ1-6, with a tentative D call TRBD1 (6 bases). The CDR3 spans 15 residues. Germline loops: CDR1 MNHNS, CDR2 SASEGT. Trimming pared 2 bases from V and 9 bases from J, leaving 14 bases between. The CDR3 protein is CASSEMGQSRSPLHF. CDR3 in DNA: TGTGCCAGCAGTGAAATGGGACAATCCCGTTCACCCCTCCACTTT.

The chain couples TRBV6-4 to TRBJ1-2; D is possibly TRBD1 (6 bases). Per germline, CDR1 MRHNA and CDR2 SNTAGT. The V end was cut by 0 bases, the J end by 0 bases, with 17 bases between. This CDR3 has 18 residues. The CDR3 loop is CASSDSREGEWANYGYTF. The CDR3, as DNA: TGTGCCAGCAGTGACTCGAGGGAGGGGGAGTGGGCTAACTATGGCTACACCTTC.

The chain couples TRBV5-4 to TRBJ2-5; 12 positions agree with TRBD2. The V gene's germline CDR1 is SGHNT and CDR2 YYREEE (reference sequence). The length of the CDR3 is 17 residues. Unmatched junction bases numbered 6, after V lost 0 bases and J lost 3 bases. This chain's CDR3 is CASSLELWTSGEETQYF. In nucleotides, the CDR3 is TGTGCCAGCAGCTTGGAACTGTGGACTAGCGGGGAAGAGACCCAGTACTTC.

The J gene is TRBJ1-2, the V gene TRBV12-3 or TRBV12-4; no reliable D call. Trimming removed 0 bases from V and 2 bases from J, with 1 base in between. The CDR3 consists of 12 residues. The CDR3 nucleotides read TGTGCCAGCAGTTTAGCGAACTATGGCTACACCTTC. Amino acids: CASSLANYGYTF.

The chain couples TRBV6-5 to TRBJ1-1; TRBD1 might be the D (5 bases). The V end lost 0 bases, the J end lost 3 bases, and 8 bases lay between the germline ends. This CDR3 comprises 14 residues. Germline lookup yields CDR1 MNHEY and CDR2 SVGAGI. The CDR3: CASSYSGVHTEAFF. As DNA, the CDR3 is TGTGCCAGCAGTTACTCAGGGGTTCACACTGAAGCTTTCTTT.

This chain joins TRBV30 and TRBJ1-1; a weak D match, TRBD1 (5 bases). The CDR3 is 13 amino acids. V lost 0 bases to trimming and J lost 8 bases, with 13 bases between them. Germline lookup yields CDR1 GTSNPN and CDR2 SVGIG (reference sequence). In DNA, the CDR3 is TGTGCCTGGAGTGTATCCAGGGATGGGGAAGCTTTCTTT. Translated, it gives CAWSVSRDGEAFF.

The CDR3 sequence: CAWALGAGGYEQYF. In DNA, the CDR3 is TGTGCCTGGGCTCTCGGAGCGGGAGGCTACGAGCAGTACTTC. The chain is built from TRBV30 and TRBJ2-7, with 9 bases that match TRBD2. Germline V lookup: CDR1 GTSNPN, CDR2 SVGIG (reference sequence). The V gene end was trimmed by 5 bases and the J gene end by 3 bases; junction bases not matched to a gene: 8. This CDR3 contains 14 residues.

CDR3 nucleotide sequence: TGTGCCAGCAGTCCTAGGGGAAGCTCTGGAAACACCATATATTTT. It codes for CASSPRGSSGNTIYF. The chain combines TRBV28 with TRBJ1-3; possible D gene TRBD1, 5 bases. Trimming took off 5 bases at V and 0 bases at J, with 11 bases between the two ends. There are 15 residues in the CDR3. CDR1 is MDHEN, CDR2 SYDVKM, per germline.

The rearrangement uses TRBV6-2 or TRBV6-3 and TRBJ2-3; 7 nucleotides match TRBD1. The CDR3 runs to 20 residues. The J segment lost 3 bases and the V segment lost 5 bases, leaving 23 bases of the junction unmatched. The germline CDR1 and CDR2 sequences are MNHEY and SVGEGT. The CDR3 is CASSQPRQGSESPPTDTQYF. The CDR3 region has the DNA TGTGCCAGCAGTCAACCCCGACAGGGTTCGGAATCCCCCCCAACAGATACGCAGTATTTT.